This T cell receptor beta chain was observed in a study of control samples from healthy donors and cancer patients. Assay: immunoSEQ multiplex PCR; the TCRdb copy retains only in-frame clones and omits some. The data hold 85,000 to 100,000 clones, with approximately 82% observed a single time. This CDR3 comprises 19 residues. The J segment lost 4 bases and the V segment lost 0 bases, leaving 14 bases of the junction unmatched. The germline V gene has CDR1 LNHDA and CDR2 SQIVND (reference sequence). Sequencing used blood. This TCR was recovered from a man aged 60 to 75 in good health. J is TRBJ2-1 and V is TRBV19; TRBD2 aligns across 8 bases. DNA for the CDR3: TGTGCCAGTAGTATAGATCCCTATCGGGACGGGGGGGCATACAATGAGCAGTTCTTC. Translated: CASSIDPYRDGGAYNEQFF. Combining the CDR3 with reference TRBV19 and TRBJ2-1 gives the whole variable domain DGGITQSPKYLFRKEGQNVTLSCEQNLNHDAMYWYRQDPGQGLRLIYYSQIVNDFQKGDIAEGYSVSREKKESFPLTVTSAQKNPTAFYLCASSIDPYRDGGAYNEQFFGPGTRLTVL.